The 25 T cell receptor beta chains below come from one sample, sequenced in a study of blood T cell repertoires in COVID-19. This table comes from immunoSEQ multiplex PCR, and its TCRdb copy is limited to in-frame clones, with some not included. The sample records some 89,000 clones, roughly 72% being singletons. The sample was peripheral blood. These receptor sequences come from an older man with acute or convalescent COVID-19.

The chain is built from TRBV14 and TRBJ2-2, with D perhaps TRBD1 (6 bases). Germline CDR1 SGHDN, CDR2 FVKESK. This CDR3 has 15 amino acids. V lost 4 bases, J lost 5 bases, and 14 bases lay in between. This CDR3 reads CASSRQTGPTGELFF. The CDR3 DNA reads TGTGCCAGCAGCCGGCAGACAGGACCAACCGGGGAGCTGTTTTTT.

The chain employs TRBV6-5 and TRBJ2-4; 11 nucleotides line up with TRBD2. After removal of 7 bases from V and 4 bases from J, the junction contained 3 bases not matched to a gene. In germline, CDR1 is MNHEY, CDR2 SVGAGI. The CDR3 has 14 residues. The CDR3 region is CASNLAGGKNIQYF. The CDR3 region has the DNA TGTGCCAGCAACCTAGCGGGGGGAAAAAACATTCAGTACTTC.

The chain uses TRBV7-3 and TRBJ2-7; D is perhaps TRBD1 (5 bases). The V and J ends lost 2 bases and 0 bases respectively, with 14 bases between them. The CDR3 totals 16 residues. Germline CDR1 is SGHTA and CDR2 is FQGTGA. The CDR3 DNA reads TGTGCCAGCAGCTTACTAGGACATCTGAGCTCCTACGAGCAGTACTTC. Its translation is CASSLLGHLSSYEQYF.

This chain joins TRBV2 and TRBJ1-5; TRBD1 matches at 8 bases. V shed 11 bases, J shed 4 bases, and the junction held 7 bases outside the gene matches. CDR3 length: 13 residues. From germline, CDR1 is SNHLY and CDR2 FYNNEI. The DNA for the CDR3 is TGTGCCGTTACGGACAGGGCAAATCAGCCCCAGCATTTT. Its protein is CAVTDRANQPQHF.

This clone has just a few counts. This chain links TRBV5-5 with TRBJ2-2, with 8 bases fitting TRBD1. The ends lost 0 bases at V and 6 bases at J; junction bases unmatched: 7. In germline, CDR1 is SGHKS, CDR2 YYEKEE (reference sequence). The CDR3 has 16 amino acids. CDR3 sequence (DNA): TGTGCCAGCAGCTTGGTAGACAGGGGAAAAGCCGGGGAGCTGTTTTTT. Translation: CASSLVDRGKAGELFF.

V and J are TRBV5-1 and TRBJ2-2, with 7 bases identical to TRBD2. Trimming cost V 5 bases and J 7 bases; bases outside gene matches: 11. The CDR3 totals 15 residues. Germline V gene data show CDR1 as SGHRS and CDR2 as YFSETQ. CDR3 sequence reads: CASRAQAGPVGELFF. The CDR3 DNA reads TGCGCCAGCAGGGCCCAAGCGGGGCCCGTCGGGGAGCTGTTTTTT. Drawing the rest from reference TRBV5-1 and TRBJ2-2, the complete variable domain is KAGVTQTPRYLIKTRGQQVTLSCSPISGHRSVSWYQQTPGQGLQFLFEYFSETQRNKGNFPGRFSGRQFSNSRSEMNVSTLELGDSALYLCASRAQAGPVGELFFGEGSRLTVL.

CDR3 residues: CASSFGLAGPASTDTQYF. For the CDR3, the DNA is TGCGCCAGCAGCTTCGGTCTAGCGGGACCTGCGAGCACAGATACGCAGTATTTT. V and J are TRBV5-1 and TRBJ2-3; 9 nucleotides match TRBD2. Germline CDR1 SGHRS, CDR2 YFSETQ. Trimming at V came to 2 bases and at J to 0 bases, leaving 10 bases not matched to a gene. The CDR3 loop spans 18 amino acids.

This clone was detected a few times. The rearrangement links TRBV5-6 to TRBJ2-2, with 8 bases identical to TRBD1. Germline CDR1 SGHDT, CDR2 YYEEEE. This CDR3 has 19 amino acids. The V gene end was trimmed by 4 bases and the J gene end by 5 bases; junction bases not matched to a gene: 19. The CDR3 spells CASSADPRGQGGLTGELFF. The CDR3 nucleotides are TGTGCCAGCAGCGCTGACCCTCGCGGACAGGGCGGCCTTACCGGGGAGCTGTTTTTT.

The chain combines TRBV30 with TRBJ1-4; tentative D call: TRBD1 (5 bases). Germline lookup yields CDR1 GTSNPN and CDR2 SVGIG (reference sequence). The CDR3 is made up of 15 amino acids. The germline V and J ends were trimmed by 3 bases and 4 bases, with 15 bases remaining between them. The CDR3 bases are TGTGCCTGGAGCGGAGGGGCTACGAATAATGAAAAACTGTTTTTT. It is translated as CAWSGGATNNEKLFF.

The chain is built from TRBV7-9 and TRBJ2-7; D possibly corresponds to TRBD1 (6 bases). The CDR3 spans 13 residues. Per germline, CDR1 SEHNR and CDR2 FQNEAQ (reference sequence). V gave up 1 base and J gave up 9 bases, with 13 bases separating them. The DNA for the CDR3 is TGTGCCAGCAGCTTAGGCCAGACAGGTCCGCAGTACGTC. Protein product: CASSLGQTGPQYV.

This clone was seen more than once but under ten times. The CDR3 DNA reads as TGCGCCAGCAGTGAGGGACAGGGCAATCAGCCCCAGCATTTT. As protein: CASSEGQGNQPQHF. The chain carries TRBV10-1 and TRBJ1-5; 7 bases are shared with TRBD1. Germline values: CDR1 WNHNN, CDR2 SYGVQD (reference sequence). The CDR3 spans 14 residues. V was clipped by 2 bases and J by 2 bases; unmatched bases: 0.

J is TRBJ1-1 and V is TRBV29-1; no reliable D call. In germline, CDR1 is SQVTM, CDR2 ANQGSEA. This CDR3 contains 14 residues. V was pared by 6 bases and J by 3 bases, with 17 bases between. The CDR3, as DNA: TGCAGCGTCGCTCGTAACGGGAGGGACACTGAAGCTTTCTTT. It translates to CSVARNGRDTEAFF.

This clone was seen a few times. The CDR3 bases are TGTGCCAGCAGACTAGCGCTAAACACAGATACGCAGTATTTT. Its protein is CASRLALNTDTQYF. The chain combines TRBV27 with TRBJ2-3; 7 nucleotides match TRBD2. CDR3 length: 14 amino acids. CDR1 is MNHEY and CDR2 is SMNVEV in the germline V gene (reference sequence). J gave up 2 bases and V 6 bases, and 5 bases lay outside the gene matches.

The chain is built from TRBV6-5 and TRBJ2-5, with D possibly being TRBD1 (6 bases). The ends were cut back, 6 bases at V and 4 bases at J, with 18 bases in the middle. The CDR3 runs 15 residues. CDR1 and CDR2 from the germline V gene are MNHEY and SVGAGI. CDR3 sequence: CASSLQGPGIETQYF. Here the CDR3 DNA reads TGTGCCAGCAGCTTGCAGGGGCCTGGGATAGAGACCCAGTACTTC.

The chain recombines TRBV6-4 with TRBJ1-1; 8 positions match TRBD1. The trim removed 1 base at V and 7 bases at J, leaving 5 bases unmatched. The CDR3 loop spans 14 amino acids. Germline V gene sequence: CDR1 MRHNA, CDR2 SNTAGT. The CDR3 bases are TGTGCCAGCAGTGACTTCCCTGGACAGGGTGAAGCTTTCTTT. It encodes CASSDFPGQGEAFF.

The DNA of the CDR3 is TGTGCCAGTAGGCGGTTGGATACGCAGTATTTT. This gives the protein CASRRLDTQYF. The V call is TRBV6-5, the J call TRBJ2-3; D not certain. The germline CDR1 and CDR2 sequences are MNHEY and SVGAGI. CDR3 size: 11 residues. V was shortened by 9 bases and J by 6 bases, with 10 bases between the two germline ends.

The chain links TRBV5-4 to TRBJ2-2; D not resolved. With 4 bases removed from V and 0 bases from J, the gap between germline ends came to 10 bases. This CDR3 is 15 amino acids long. Germline V gene data show CDR1 as SGHNT and CDR2 as YYREEE (reference sequence). CDR3 DNA sequence: TGTGCCAGCAGCCCCGAGCCTGCGAACACCGGGGAGCTGTTTTTT. Protein: CASSPEPANTGELFF.

A few counts support this clone. This chain uses TRBV9 with TRBJ1-1, with 9 bases matching TRBD1. V was pared by 4 bases and J by 1 base, with 2 bases of the junction left unmatched. Germline V gives CDR1 SGDLS, CDR2 YYNGEE. The CDR3 runs 14 residues. The DNA of the CDR3 is TGTGCCAGCAGCCCGGGACAGGGGAACACTGAAGCTTTCTTT. Translation: CASSPGQGNTEAFF.

This clone was counted between two and nine times. The chain recombines TRBV28 with TRBJ1-6; a possible D gene is TRBD1 (5 bases). The germline V gene encodes CDR1 MDHEN and CDR2 SYDVKM. The length of the CDR3 is 15 residues. V shed 3 bases and J shed 7 bases, with 13 bases lying between them. CDR3 nucleotides: TGTGCCAGCAGTTTCGCCGGGGGAAGGAATTCACCCCTCCACTTT. Translating it yields CASSFAGGRNSPLHF.

V is TRBV14 and J is TRBJ1-4; 7 bases match TRBD1. Per germline, CDR1 SGHDN and CDR2 FVKESK. This CDR3 has 15 residues. Trimming took 4 bases from V and 3 from J; bases not matched to a gene: 5. CDR3 bases: TGTGCCAGCAGCCGGGGCGGGACAGCTAATGAAAAACTGTTTTTT. Protein: CASSRGGTANEKLFF.

The chain has TRBV28 and TRBJ1-2; D remains ambiguous. Per germline, CDR1 MDHEN and CDR2 SYDVKM. V was clipped by 4 bases and J by 3 bases, with 9 bases between them. The CDR3 is made up of 13 amino acids. CDR3 in amino acids: CASSSPSHYGYTF. The CDR3, as DNA: TGTGCCAGCAGTTCCCCTTCCCACTATGGCTACACCTTC.

The chain is built from TRBV11-2 and TRBJ1-1, with a weak D call TRBD1 (5 bases). Germline values: CDR1 SGHAT, CDR2 FQNNGV. The CDR3 sequence is 13 residues long. V dropped 5 bases and J dropped 2 bases, with 9 bases sitting between them. CDR3 DNA sequence: TGTGCCAGCAGCCGGGGACTTAACACTGAAGCTTTCTTT. Amino acid sequence: CASSRGLNTEAFF.

The J gene is TRBJ2-3, the V gene TRBV14; TRBD2 agrees at 8 bases. CDR1 is SGHDN and CDR2 is FVKESK in the germline V gene. The CDR3 consists of 15 residues. J lost 1 base, V lost 4 bases, and 4 bases had no gene match. The CDR3 region is CASSPFSGGTDTQYF. The CDR3 region has the DNA TGTGCCAGCAGCCCCTTTAGCGGGGGCACAGATACGCAGTATTTT. Together with reference TRBV14 and TRBJ2-3, the CDR3 gives the full variable domain: EAGVTQFPSHSVIEKGQTVTLRCDPISGHDNLYWYRRVMGKEIKFLLHFVKESKQDESGMPNNRFLAERTGGTYSTLKVQPAELEDSGVYFCASSPFSGGTDTQYFGPGTRLTVL.

The chain is built from TRBV5-4 and TRBJ2-7; TRBD2 matches at 11 bases. Germline values: CDR1 SGHNT, CDR2 YYREEE (reference sequence). V lost 4 bases, J lost 5 bases, and 2 bases stayed unmatched. The CDR3 spans 13 residues. The CDR3 sequence: CASSILAGDEQYF. The CDR3 region has the DNA TGTGCCAGCAGCATACTAGCGGGAGACGAGCAGTACTTC.

V usage is TRBV3-1 (or the pseudogene TRBV3-2) and J usage is TRBJ2-1; D is perhaps TRBD1 (6 bases). Trimming pared 2 bases from V and 2 bases from J, leaving 10 bases between. Germline values: CDR1 LGHDT, CDR2 YNNKEL (reference sequence). This CDR3 region has 15 residues. Here the CDR3 reads CASSQTGTTYNEQFF. CDR3 sequence (DNA): TGTGCCAGCAGCCAAACCGGGACAACCTACAATGAGCAGTTCTTC.